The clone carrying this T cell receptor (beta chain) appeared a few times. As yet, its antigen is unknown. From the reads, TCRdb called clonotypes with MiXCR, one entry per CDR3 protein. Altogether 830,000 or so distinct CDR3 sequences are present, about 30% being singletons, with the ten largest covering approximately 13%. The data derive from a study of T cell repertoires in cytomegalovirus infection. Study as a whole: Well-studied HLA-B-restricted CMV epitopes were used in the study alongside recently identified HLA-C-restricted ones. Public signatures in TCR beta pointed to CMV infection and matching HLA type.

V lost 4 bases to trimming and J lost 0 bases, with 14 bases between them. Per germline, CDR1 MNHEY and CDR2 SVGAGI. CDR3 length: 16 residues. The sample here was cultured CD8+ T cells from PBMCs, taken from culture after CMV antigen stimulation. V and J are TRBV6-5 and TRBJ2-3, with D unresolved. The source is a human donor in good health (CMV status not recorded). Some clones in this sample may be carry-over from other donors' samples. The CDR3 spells CASSLRPGDSTDTQYF. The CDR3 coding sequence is TGTGCCAGCAGTTTACGCCCCGGAGATAGCACAGATACGCAGTATTTT.